These 30 T cell receptor beta chains share one sample of origin, sequenced in a study of blood T cell repertoires in COVID-19. The data were produced by immunoSEQ multiplex PCR, yet TCRdb's version contains in-frame clones alone and is incomplete. The profile shows about 190,000 clones, 70% to 90% of them singletons. Sequencing used peripheral blood. Source of these receptors: a man aged 80 or over with COVID-19, enrolled during active disease.

The chain couples TRBV7-2 to TRBJ2-1, with 8 bases lining up with TRBD1. The V gene end was trimmed by 0 bases and the J gene end by 4 bases; junction bases not matched to a gene: 2. This CDR3 comprises 15 residues. Germline V gives CDR1 SGHTA, CDR2 FQGNSA. The CDR3 DNA sequence: TGTGCCAGCAGCTTAGCGGACAGGGCTTACAATGAGCAGTTCTTC. It codes for CASSLADRAYNEQFF. The complete variable domain, with remaining parts taken from reference TRBV7-2 and TRBJ2-1, reads GAGVSQSPSNKVTEKGKDVELRCDPISGHTALYWYRQSLGQGLEFLIYFQGNSAPDKSGLPSDRFSAERTGGSVSTLTIQRTQQEDSAVYLCASSLADRAYNEQFFGPGTRLTVL.

The chain recombines TRBV7-2 with TRBJ2-3; tentatively, D is TRBD2 (7 bases). The CDR3 extends over 16 amino acids. Germline lookup yields CDR1 SGHTA and CDR2 FQGNSA. V was shortened by 1 base and J by 2 bases, with 13 bases between the two germline ends. The CDR3 region is CASSLGGGGITDTQYF. The CDR3 nucleotides are TGTGCCAGCAGCTTAGGTGGCGGGGGCATCACAGATACGCAGTATTTT.

This chain links TRBV29-1 with TRBJ1-2; 7 nucleotides match TRBD1. With 7 bases clipped from V and 7 bases from J, the junction kept 9 bases outside the gene matches. This CDR3 comprises 12 residues. The germline V gene encodes CDR1 SQVTM and CDR2 ANQGSEA. CDR3 nucleotides: TGCAGCGCTGACCGGGACAGCACTGGCTACACCTTC. Translated: CSADRDSTGYTF.

The J gene is TRBJ1-6, the V gene TRBV2; D might be TRBD1 (6 bases). In germline, CDR1 is SNHLY, CDR2 FYNNEI. With 6 bases removed from V and 5 bases from J, the gap between germline ends came to 14 bases. The CDR3 covers 15 residues. In DNA, the CDR3 is TGTGCCAGCAGGAGACAGGCGGGGGATAATTCACCCCTCCACTTT. It codes for CASRRQAGDNSPLHF. The full variable domain, in which reference TRBV2 and TRBJ1-6 provide the parts outside the CDR3, is EPEVTQTPSHQVTQMGQEVILRCVPISNHLYFYWYRQILGQKVEFLVSFYNNEISEKSEIFDDQFSVERPDGSNFTLKIRSTKLEDSAMYFCASRRQAGDNSPLHFGNGTRLTVT.

This chain connects TRBV27 to TRBJ1-1; D is unclear. Germline V gene lookup returns CDR1 MNHEY and CDR2 SMNVEV (reference sequence). This CDR3 comprises 15 residues. V was clipped by 5 bases and J by 3 bases, with 16 bases between them. The chain's CDR3 is CASSLDYRGYTEAFF. The CDR3 DNA reads as TGTGCCAGCAGTCTAGACTACCGGGGTTACACTGAAGCTTTCTTT.

This clone has a single count. The chain employs TRBV2 and TRBJ1-5; TRBD1 is a possible D gene (5 bases). This CDR3 has 15 residues. Trimming cost V 4 bases and J 6 bases, with 16 bases left between them. The germline gives CDR1 SNHLY, CDR2 FYNNEI. DNA of the CDR3: TGTGCCAGCAGTGCGGGACTCGCGGGCAGTCAGCCCCAGCATTTT. It encodes CASSAGLAGSQPQHF.

This clone was seen once. V gene TRBV19 combines with J gene TRBJ1-2; 10 bases align to TRBD1. CDR3 size: 17 residues. V lost 3 bases and J lost 8; bases outside the gene matches: 15. Germline V CDR1 and CDR2: LNHDA, SQIVND (reference sequence). The CDR3 nucleotides are TGTGCCAGTAGTATGCGACAGGGGGCAGACCTGGGTGACGGCTACACCTTC. This translates into CASSMRQGADLGDGYTF.

This clone was seen only a few times. The J gene is TRBJ1-3, the V gene TRBV5-1; D is undetermined. The V gene lost 4 bases and the J gene lost 3 bases, with 5 bases spanning the gap. Germline-derived CDR1 and CDR2 are SGHRS and YFSETQ. The CDR3 spans 12 residues. CDR3 bases: TGCGCCAGCAGCCCGAGTGGAAACACCATATATTTT. Amino acids: CASSPSGNTIYF.

The chain recombines TRBV29-1 with TRBJ2-1, with 10 nucleotides matching TRBD2. The CDR3 loop spans 14 amino acids. Trimming took 2 bases from V and 4 from J; bases not matched to a gene: 2. CDR1 and CDR2 (germline): SQVTM, ANQGSEA. The CDR3 nucleotides read TGCAGCGTTGAACTAGCGGGGGTGTACAATGAGCAGTTCTTC. The encoded protein is CSVELAGVYNEQFF.

This clone has more than one count but fewer than ten. The V call is TRBV6-4, the J call TRBJ2-1; D not resolved. Trimming shortened V by 3 bases and J by 4 bases, and 7 bases separated the two germline ends. Per germline, CDR1 MRHNA and CDR2 SNTAGT. The CDR3 totals 13 residues. Here the CDR3 DNA reads TGTGCCAGCAGTGAACTACCTTACAATGAGCAGTTCTTC. Translated, it gives CASSELPYNEQFF.

This sequence joins TRBV7-9 and TRBJ1-2; D is uncertain. There are 13 residues in the CDR3. Between the trimmed V and J ends, which lost 8 bases and 0 bases, there was a span of 10 bases. The germline CDR1 and CDR2 sequences are SEHNR and FQNEAQ (reference sequence). DNA for the CDR3: TGTGCCAGCGTCGCAACTGCTAACTATGGCTACACCTTC. Translated, it gives CASVATANYGYTF. The whole variable domain, filled in from reference TRBV7-9 and TRBJ1-2, reads DTGVSQNPRHKITKRGQNVTFRCDPISEHNRLYWYRQTLGQGPEFLTYFQNEAQLEKSRLLSDRFSAERPKGSFSTLEIQRTEQGDSAMYLCASVATANYGYTFGSGTRLTVV.

This clone was found a few times. The V gene is TRBV5-4, the J gene TRBJ1-6, with D tentatively TRBD1 (6 bases). The ends were cut back, 2 bases at V and 10 bases at J, with 13 bases in the middle. Germline V gene sequence: CDR1 SGHNT, CDR2 YYREEE (reference sequence). The CDR3 length is 14 residues. The CDR3 loop reads CASSFEQGRSPLHF. DNA for the CDR3: TGTGCCAGCAGCTTCGAACAGGGAAGATCACCCCTCCACTTT.

Remarks on this clone: This sample also contains other DNA sequences that code for the same CDR3. The V call is TRBV19, the J call TRBJ1-5; D ambiguous. This CDR3 is built from 13 residues. V was clipped by 6 bases and J by 2 bases, with 8 bases between them. Germline CDR1 and CDR2: LNHDA and SQIVND (reference sequence). The chain's CDR3 is CASRGLGNQPQHF. The CDR3 nucleotides read TGTGCCAGTAGGGGCTTGGGCAATCAGCCCCAGCATTTT.

V and J are TRBV5-1 and TRBJ1-4; D is unresolved. The V end lost 4 bases, the J end lost 0 bases, and 13 bases lay between the germline ends. Germline values: CDR1 SGHRS, CDR2 YFSETQ. The CDR3 is 16 amino acids. CDR3 DNA: TGCGCCAGCAGCCCGCGGGAACGGACAACTAATGAAAAACTGTTTTTT. Protein: CASSPRERTTNEKLFF.

The CDR3 nucleotides are TGTGCCAGCAGCTTAGTAGGGGAGGAGAATTCACCCCTCCACTTT. Protein sequence: CASSLVGEENSPLHF. J is TRBJ1-6 and V is TRBV7-2, with D possibly matching TRBD1 (5 bases). Germline V CDR1 and CDR2: SGHTA, FQGNSA. V lost 1 base and J 7 bases, leaving 11 bases between the germline ends. CDR3 length equals 15 residues.

Written as DNA, the CDR3 is TGCGCCAGCAGCTCCGGGGGTAGTGATTGGGGCCGGGAGCTGTTTTTT. Its translation is CASSSGGSDWGRELFF. The chain carries TRBV5-1 and TRBJ2-2, with D possibly matching TRBD2 (6 bases). CDR1 and CDR2 (germline): SGHRS, YFSETQ. The CDR3 covers 16 residues. Trimming took off 3 bases at V and 9 bases at J, with 21 bases between the two ends.

The V call is TRBV7-9, the J call TRBJ2-3, with a possible D match to TRBD1 (5 bases). Deletions cut 3 bases from V and 4 bases from J, with 11 bases between. Looked up from germline, CDR1 is SEHNR and CDR2 is FQNEAQ (reference sequence). The CDR3 consists of 14 residues. CDR3 loop: CASSFQGLADTQYF. Written as DNA, the CDR3 is TGTGCCAGCAGCTTTCAGGGTTTGGCAGATACGCAGTATTTT.

The chain uses TRBV2 and TRBJ1-1, with 9 nucleotides matching TRBD1. The germline gives CDR1 SNHLY, CDR2 FYNNEI. V lost 9 bases and J lost 6; bases outside the gene matches: 11. The CDR3 has 14 residues. CDR3 nucleotides: TGTGCCAGGGGACAGGGAGGTCCTAGAGCTGAAGCTTTCTTT. Amino acid sequence: CARGQGGPRAEAFF.

The gene calls are TRBV9 and TRBJ1-6; 8 nucleotides match TRBD1. The junction had 2 bases not matched to a gene; V was cut back by 0 bases and J by 9 bases. The CDR3 covers 14 residues. Per the germline V gene, CDR1 is SGDLS and CDR2 is YYNGEE. The CDR3 sequence is CASSVDRGSSPLHF. CDR3 in DNA: TGTGCCAGCAGCGTAGACAGGGGGAGTTCACCCCTCCACTTT. The full variable domain, in which reference TRBV9 and TRBJ1-6 provide the parts outside the CDR3, is DSGVTQTPKHLITATGQRVTLRCSPRSGDLSVYWYQQSLDQGLQFLIQYYNGEERAKGNILERFSAQQFPDLHSELNLSSLELGDSALYFCASSVDRGSSPLHFGNGTRLTVT.

This chain uses TRBV9 with TRBJ2-2; the D is unclear. This CDR3 is 15 amino acids long. V lost 1 base to trimming and J lost 2 bases, with 9 bases between them. Germline CDR1 is SGDLS and CDR2 is YYNGEE. CDR3 DNA sequence: TGTGCCAGCAGCGTAACCCCAGGCAACACCGGGGAGCTGTTTTTT. It yields the protein CASSVTPGNTGELFF. Full variable domain (remainder filled in from reference TRBV9 and TRBJ2-2): DSGVTQTPKHLITATGQRVTLRCSPRSGDLSVYWYQQSLDQGLQFLIQYYNGEERAKGNILERFSAQQFPDLHSELNLSSLELGDSALYFCASSVTPGNTGELFFGEGSRLTVL.

The chain employs TRBV11-3 and TRBJ2-1; tentatively, D is TRBD1 (6 bases). Germline CDR1 reads SGHNT; CDR2 reads YENEEA. The V and J ends lost 2 bases and 5 bases respectively, with 10 bases between them. The CDR3 sequence is 14 residues long. The CDR3: CASSLWNRDNEQFF. The CDR3 nucleotides are TGTGCCAGCAGCTTATGGAACAGGGACAATGAGCAGTTCTTC.

V and J are TRBV4-2 and TRBJ2-3; TRBD2 matches at 10 bases. The CDR3 sequence is 18 residues long. Germline trimming cut 0 bases from V and 2 bases from J; bases unmatched to any gene: 8. The germline V gene has CDR1 LGHNA and CDR2 YNFKEQ. CDR3 residues: CASSQEVASGGNTDTQYF. CDR3 sequence (DNA): TGTGCCAGCAGCCAAGAAGTGGCTAGCGGGGGTAACACAGATACGCAGTATTTT.

The V call is TRBV19, the J call TRBJ1-6, with a tentative D call TRBD1 (6 bases). Trimming removed 7 bases from V and 3 bases from J, with 10 bases in between. The CDR3 loop spans 14 amino acids. In germline, CDR1 is LNHDA, CDR2 SQIVND (reference sequence). DNA for the CDR3: TGTGCCAGTACCGAAGGGGGCTATAATTCACCCCTCCACTTT. It specifies CASTEGGYNSPLHF.

The chain combines TRBV2 with TRBJ2-3; 9 bases fit TRBD2. There are 14 residues in the CDR3. J lost 4 bases, V lost 6 bases, and 5 bases had no gene match. CDR1 and CDR2 (germline): SNHLY, FYNNEI. The chain's CDR3 is CASREGLASDTQYF. CDR3 DNA: TGTGCCAGCAGGGAGGGACTAGCATCAGATACGCAGTATTTT. Full variable domain (outside the CDR3, taken from reference TRBV2 and TRBJ2-3): EPEVTQTPSHQVTQMGQEVILRCVPISNHLYFYWYRQILGQKVEFLVSFYNNEISEKSEIFDDQFSVERPDGSNFTLKIRSTKLEDSAMYFCASREGLASDTQYFGPGTRLTVL.

This clone appeared once. The rearrangement joins TRBV27 to TRBJ2-7; 7 positions agree with TRBD1. The CDR3 spans 15 residues. V dropped 6 bases and J dropped 2; count of bases not matched to a gene: 10. Germline-derived CDR1 and CDR2 are MNHEY and SMNVEV (reference sequence). This chain's CDR3 is CASRKIWDSTYEQYF. The CDR3 nucleotides read TGTGCCAGCAGGAAAATATGGGACAGCACCTACGAGCAGTACTTC.

The V call is TRBV21-1, the J call TRBJ2-1; the table's D gene call, TRBD1, was not cross checked with the DNA. TRBV21-1 is an annotated pseudogene. CDR3 length equals 16 residues. CDR3 sequence (DNA): TGTGCCAGCAGCAATGTCGTTGGTAGGGGCTATGATGAGCAGTTCTTC. Its translation: CASSNVVGRGYDEQFF.

J is TRBJ2-2 and V is TRBV7-3; the match to TRBD2 covers 10 bases. This CDR3 is 15 amino acids long. CDR1 is SGHTA and CDR2 is FQGTGA in the germline V gene. J lost 5 bases, V lost 1 base, and 1 base had no gene match. DNA of the CDR3: TGTGCCAGCAGCTTAAAACTAGCGGGGACCGGGGAGCTGTTTTTT. Protein sequence: CASSLKLAGTGELFF.

The count of this clone is one. The genes are TRBV4-1 and TRBJ1-3; the D is unclear. CDR3 length equals 16 residues. V was pared by 3 bases and J by 0 bases, with 12 bases between. Germline V gene lookup returns CDR1 MGHRA and CDR2 YSYEKL. As DNA, the CDR3 is TGCGCCAGCAGCCACGAGAGGGCCTACTCTGGAAACACCATATATTTT. This encodes CASSHERAYSGNTIYF.

The rearrangement links TRBV27 to TRBJ2-2; D gene ambiguous. Trimming removed 2 bases from V and 0 bases from J, with 10 bases in between. Germline V gene lookup returns CDR1 MNHEY and CDR2 SMNVEV (reference sequence). This CDR3 spans 16 amino acids. CDR3 nucleotides: TGTGCCAGCAGTTTAATGGCGGTACCGAACACCGGGGAGCTGTTTTTT. Protein: CASSLMAVPNTGELFF.

At least ten counts were recorded for this clone. The chain couples TRBV27 to TRBJ1-6; D gene uncertain. The CDR3 loop spans 18 amino acids. V was cut by 1 base and J by 0 bases, with 13 bases left in between. Germline lookup yields CDR1 MNHEY and CDR2 SMNVEV (reference sequence). The CDR3 DNA reads TGTGCCAGCAGTTTATATTCAATATCGAGCTCCTATAATTCACCCCTCCACTTT. This sequence encodes CASSLYSISSSYNSPLHF.